This T cell receptor (beta chain) was retrieved from a study of blood T cell repertoires in COVID-19. Study-wide background: Sources were T cells, B-cell-depleted T cells, or PBMCs; the material itself was cDNA or gDNA.

The CDR3 contains 13 residues. Germline trimming cut 4 bases from V and 7 bases from J; bases unmatched to any gene: 2. The germline V gene has CDR1 SGHRS and CDR2 YFSETQ. As processed by the authors: Reference gene primer amplification yielded estimated nucleated cell counts. Data came from immunoSEQ multiplex PCR; TCRdb stores just in-frame clones and leaves some out. D and trimming come from the DNA, and the V and J calls and clone size come from that table. The sample includes some 200,000 clones, around 85% of them seen just once. The TCR sequence derives from a woman in her 70s with acute or convalescent COVID-19. Sequencing input: peripheral blood. The chain is built from TRBV5-1 and TRBJ1-6; the match to TRBD1 covers 7 bases. The CDR3 sequence: CASSRDRNSPLHF. CDR3 DNA sequence: TGCGCCAGCAGCCGGGACAGAAATTCACCCCTCCACTTT.